The T cell receptor beta chain described here comes from a study of cytomegalovirus exposure and HLA in healthy donors. PCR primers comprised 60 Vbeta and 13 Jbeta primers. Method: immunoSEQ multiplex PCR; TCRdb's copy keeps in-frame clones and lacks some. The sample has some 140,000 clones, and its top ten clones hold 1.5% to 1.8%. V shed 4 bases, J shed 10 bases, and the junction held 6 bases outside the gene matches. CDR3 length: 14 residues. Looked up from germline, CDR1 is MNHNY and CDR2 is SVGAGI (reference sequence). For this clone: Its antigen is unknown.

Findings and caveats of the study: Published work reported that the classifier diagnosed cytomegalovirus status with high specificity and sensitivity. Being productive about 90% or about 30% of the time was typical of most TCR beta V segments in an earlier analysis.

Sequenced material: PBMCs. The chain is built from TRBV6-6 and TRBJ1-6; 8 bases fit TRBD1. This TCR was recovered from a woman aged 40 to 50 in good health and CMV-seronegative. For the CDR3, the DNA is TGTGCCAGCAGTTCAGCGGACAGGGTATCACCCCTCCACTTT. Encoded protein: CASSSADRVSPLHF.